Included here is one T cell receptor (beta chain) sequence, with context. Sequenced by immunoSEQ multiplex PCR; TCRdb stores in-frame clones only, minus some. The sample contains approximately 140,000 clones, approximately 83% of which appear only once. This entry comes from a study of blood T cell repertoires in COVID-19. Germline CDR1 is SEHNR and CDR2 is FQNEAQ (reference sequence). V shed 1 base, J shed 8 bases, and the junction held 3 bases outside the gene matches. The CDR3 loop spans 15 amino acids. Sequencing was carried out using peripheral blood. The source is a human donor in a cohort sampled during active COVID-19. The chain is built from TRBV7-9 and TRBJ2-1, with 12 bases fitting TRBD2. Here the CDR3 reads CASSLGLAGVDEQFF. The CDR3 DNA reads as TGTGCCAGCAGCTTAGGACTAGCGGGAGTGGATGAGCAGTTCTTC.